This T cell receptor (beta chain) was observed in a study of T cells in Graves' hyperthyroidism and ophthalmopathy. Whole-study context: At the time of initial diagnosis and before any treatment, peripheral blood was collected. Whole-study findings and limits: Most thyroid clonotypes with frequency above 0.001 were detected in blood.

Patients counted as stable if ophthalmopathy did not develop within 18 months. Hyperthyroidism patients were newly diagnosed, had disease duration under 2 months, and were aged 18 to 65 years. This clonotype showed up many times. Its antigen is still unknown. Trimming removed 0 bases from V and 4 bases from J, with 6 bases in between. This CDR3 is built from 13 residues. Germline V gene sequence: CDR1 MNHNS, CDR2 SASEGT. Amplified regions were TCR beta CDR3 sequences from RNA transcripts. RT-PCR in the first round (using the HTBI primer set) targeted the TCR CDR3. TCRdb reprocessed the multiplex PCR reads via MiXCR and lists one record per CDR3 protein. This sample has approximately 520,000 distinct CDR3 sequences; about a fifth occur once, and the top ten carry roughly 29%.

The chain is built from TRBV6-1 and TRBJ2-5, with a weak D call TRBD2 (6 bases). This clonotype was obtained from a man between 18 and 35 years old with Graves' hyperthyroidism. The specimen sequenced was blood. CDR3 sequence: CASSEAGRETQYF. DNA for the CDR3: TGTGCCAGCAGTGAAGCCGGGAGAGAGACCCAGTACTTC.